Listed here is a single T cell receptor (beta chain). Relative to its sample, this clonotype is medium-sized (0.01 to 0.1%). Its antigen has not been determined. No quality values exist for individual bases; no much larger clone is one base distant. The record originates from a study of T cells in AML relapse after transplant (dated by TCRdb to about 2019). Broadly, across the study: Clinically matched patients in whom long-term complete remission was maintained, with more than 3 years of follow-up, were used as remission controls. In a retrospective study, inhibitory receptor expression and TCR repertoires of bone marrow T cells were examined in patients who had received allogeneic HSCT for myeloid malignancy. Remission samples were bone marrow collected about 1 year after HSCT from patients who maintained complete remission.

Library creation used PCR. A modified RACE PCR protocol, not multiplex PCR, was used to amplify TCR alpha and beta chains from RNA. The libraries were sequenced on an Illumina MiSeq, and sample-specific barcode combinations were used to demultiplex the raw reads. The paper's data handling went like this. MiXCR software was used to identify TCR clonotypes from the sequencing reads. In TCRdb, the public reads were trimmed at Q25 with fastp and aligned with MiXCR, with productive beta chains retained. Each entry merges the rows of one CDR3 protein and shows their most common DNA and genes. The V and J calls shown here were made by TCRdb, not taken from the authors' results. The sample records over a thousand distinct CDR3 sequences, approximately 6.3% of which are singletons. About 50% of the sample lies in the top ten. Study-wide conclusions, independent of this receptor: TCR repertoire comparisons were based on very few samples, with only a few individuals included per group for unsorted bone marrow.

CDR1 MNHEY and CDR2 SMNVEV are derived from the germline V gene (reference sequence). V gives up 4 bases and J gives up 4 bases, and the segment between their germline ends measures 11 bases. The CDR3 spans 13 residues, from the cysteine through the phenylalanine. Only CDR3 DNA is held: 39 bases, read in frame from base 1. The TCR was taken from a human donor who had a stem cell transplant for acute myeloid leukemia. In patients who had a transplant, some T cells may come from the graft donor. Recombination linked TRBV27 to TRBJ2-7; the D gene lacks a confident call. Source: bone marrow, either the whole sample or a sorted T cell fraction (not recorded which), taken in complete remission. The CDR3 in this case is CASSSSPSYEQYF. The nucleotide sequence is TGTGCCAGCAGTTCGTCCCCCTCATACGAGCAGTACTTC.